This T cell receptor beta chain was sequenced for a study of beta chain features in type 1 diabetes. Notes on the study in general: Sequencing the cDNA could make cells with high TCR expression show up more than they should.

The authors sorted CD4+ naive, central memory, regulatory and stem cell-like memory cells via CD45RO/CCR7/CD25/CD127/CD95/CD27. The CDR3 has 13 amino acids. CDR1 SEHNR and CDR2 FQNEAQ come from the germline V gene (reference sequence). The V gene lost 5 bases and the J gene lost 1 base, with 8 bases spanning the gap. All of the isolated RNA was reverse transcribed, so expressed TCRB transcripts were sequenced. Assay used: immunoSEQ multiplex PCR; TCRdb lists only in-frame clones, some missing. Among around 250,000 clones listed, 11% to 15% were seen once. To note about this clone: Its specificity is unknown.

The chain carries TRBV7-9 and TRBJ1-1; tentatively, D is TRBD1 (5 bases). The sequenced sample consisted of naive CD4+ T cells from blood. The clonotype comes from a woman between 40 and 50 years old in good health. The DNA for the CDR3 is TGTGCCAGCAGCACCGACAGGAACACTGAAGCTTTCTTT. Encoded protein: CASSTDRNTEAFF.